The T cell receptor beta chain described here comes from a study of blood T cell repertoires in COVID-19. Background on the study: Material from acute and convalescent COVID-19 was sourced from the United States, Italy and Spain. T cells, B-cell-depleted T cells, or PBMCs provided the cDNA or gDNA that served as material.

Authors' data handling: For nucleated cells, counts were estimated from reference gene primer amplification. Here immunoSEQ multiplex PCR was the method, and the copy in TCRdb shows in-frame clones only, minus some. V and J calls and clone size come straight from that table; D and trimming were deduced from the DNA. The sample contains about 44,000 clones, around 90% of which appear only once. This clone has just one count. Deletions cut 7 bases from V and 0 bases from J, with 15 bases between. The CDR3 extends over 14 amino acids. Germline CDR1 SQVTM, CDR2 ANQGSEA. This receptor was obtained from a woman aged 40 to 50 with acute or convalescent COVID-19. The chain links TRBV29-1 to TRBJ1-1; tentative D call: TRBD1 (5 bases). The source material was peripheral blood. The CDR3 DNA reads TGCAGCGCGTACAGGCAGCTGATGAACACTGAAGCTTTCTTT. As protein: CSAYRQLMNTEAFF.